One sample yielded the 18 T cell receptor beta chains listed below, sequenced in a study of T cell repertoires in aging, cancer and after chemotherapy. Amplification of TCR beta used genomic DNA extracted from peripheral blood. TRB rearrangements spanning V, D and J were amplified using mixed TRB-A/B primers. In TCRdb, the multiplex PCR reads were re-called with MiXCR into one record per CDR3 protein. Altogether a few thousand distinct CDR3 sequences are present, approximately 31% being singletons, with the ten largest covering more than 3%. Sequencing input: blood. The receptors were sampled from a human donor with a solid tumor.

This clonotype has just a few counts. The V call is TRBV5-4, the J call TRBJ2-3; TRBD2 agrees at 8 bases. Unmatched junction bases numbered 6, after V lost 0 bases and J lost 6 bases. Germline lookup yields CDR1 SGHNT and CDR2 YYREEE (reference sequence). CDR3 length equals 15 residues. CDR3 in DNA: TGTGCCAGCAGCTTGGGCGGACTAGCCGAGGATACGCAGTATTTT. Protein product: CASSLGGLAEDTQYF.

This clonotype turned up a few times. The chain couples TRBV5-4 to TRBJ2-1, with a weak D call TRBD2 (6 bases). The length of the CDR3 is 13 residues. CDR1 is SGHNT, CDR2 YYREEE, per germline (reference sequence). V lost 4 bases and J 5 bases, leaving 10 bases between the germline ends. The CDR3 spells CASSEGLNNEQFF. The CDR3 region has the DNA TGTGCCAGCAGCGAGGGACTTAACAATGAGCAGTTCTTC.

The chain links TRBV5-6 to TRBJ2-7; TRBD1 aligns across 9 bases. After removal of 4 bases from V and 5 bases from J, the junction contained 7 bases not matched to a gene. The V gene's germline CDR1 is SGHDT and CDR2 YYEEEE. The CDR3 extends over 14 amino acids. The CDR3 region is CASSRGTGMHEQYF. In DNA form, the CDR3 reads TGTGCCAGCAGCCGGGGGACAGGGATGCACGAGCAGTACTTC.

This clonotype was observed a handful of times. V gene TRBV5-1 combines with J gene TRBJ1-2, with 8 bases aligning to TRBD1. Per the germline V gene, CDR1 is SGHRS and CDR2 is YFSETQ. The CDR3 has 14 residues. The V and J ends lost 3 bases and 4 bases, in that order; junction bases with no gene match: 5. Here the CDR3 reads CASSSRGPGYGYTF. In DNA, the CDR3 is TGCGCCAGCAGCTCCAGGGGGCCGGGCTATGGCTACACCTTC.

Within the sample, this clonotype is medium-sized. This rearrangement joins TRBV7-6 to TRBJ2-3; 8 bases are shared with TRBD2. The CDR3 loop spans 17 amino acids. The germline CDR1 and CDR2 sequences are SGHVS and FNYEAQ. After removal of 0 bases from V and 3 bases from J, the junction contained 8 bases not matched to a gene. This CDR3 reads CASSLATSGAPTDTQYF. The CDR3 DNA reads TGTGCCAGCAGCTTAGCCACTAGCGGCGCCCCGACAGATACGCAGTATTTT. Complete variable domain (other parts from reference TRBV7-6 and TRBJ2-3): GAGVSQSPRYKVTKRGQDVALRCDPISGHVSLYWYRQALGQGPEFLTYFNYEAQQDKSGLPNDRFSAERPEGSISTLTIQRTEQRDSAMYRCASSLATSGAPTDTQYFGPGTRLTVL.

By its share, this clonotype is medium-sized. The rearrangement joins TRBV30 to TRBJ1-3, with a tentative D call TRBD1 (6 bases). Trimming stripped 2 bases from V and 3 bases from J, with 17 bases between. This CDR3 has 16 residues. CDR1 GTSNPN and CDR2 SVGIG come from the germline V gene (reference sequence). CDR3 amino acids: CAWSPWGGASGNTIYF. The CDR3 DNA sequence: TGTGCCTGGAGTCCCTGGGGGGGGGCAAGTGGAAACACCATATATTTT.

This clonotype was seen a handful of times. For the CDR3, the DNA is TGTGCCACCAGTGTAACTGATACGCAGTATTTT. Translated: CATSVTDTQYF. This chain connects TRBV24-1 to TRBJ2-3; D remains unclear. This CDR3 has 11 amino acids. CDR1 and CDR2 from the germline V gene are KGHDR and SFDVKD. Trimming removed 5 bases at V and 6 bases at J, with 5 bases between.

This chain joins TRBV19 and TRBJ1-5; D remains unclear. The V gene lost 7 bases and the J gene lost 3 bases, with 10 bases spanning the gap. The length of the CDR3 is 13 residues. Germline V lookup: CDR1 LNHDA, CDR2 SQIVND (reference sequence). The CDR3 DNA is TGTGCCAGTAAGCTGTCCTACAATCAGCCCCAGCATTTT. This codes for CASKLSYNQPQHF.

V and J are TRBV12-3 or TRBV12-4 and TRBJ1-2; D might be TRBD1 (5 bases). The CDR3 spans 17 residues. V gave up 3 bases and J gave up 8 bases, with 25 bases separating them. CDR3 loop: CASSFFPRSRGKGGYTF. CDR3 in DNA: TGTGCCAGCAGTTTTTTTCCCCGTTCCCGGGGGAAAGGAGGCTACACCTTC.

This clonotype is categorized as medium-sized (0.01 to 0.1%). This rearrangement joins TRBV5-4 to TRBJ1-2; D is ambiguous. V gave up 4 bases and J gave up 3 bases, with 16 bases separating them. The CDR3 sequence is 15 residues long. The germline V gene encodes CDR1 SGHNT and CDR2 YYREEE (reference sequence). This CDR3 is CASSPWTEPYYGYTF. DNA for the CDR3: TGTGCCAGCAGCCCATGGACGGAACCGTACTATGGCTACACCTTC.

This clonotype was counted between two and nine times. J is TRBJ2-3 and V is TRBV11-2; D gene ambiguous. The CDR3 runs to 11 residues. The germline V and J ends were trimmed by 4 bases and 4 bases, with 3 bases remaining between them. Germline V CDR1 and CDR2: SGHAT, FQNNGV. DNA for the CDR3: TGTGCCAGCAGCTCGGCAGATACGCAGTATTTT. Its translation: CASSSADTQYF.

A few counts support this clonotype. This chain joins TRBV20-1 and TRBJ1-1, with unresolved D. Germline lookup yields CDR1 DFQATT and CDR2 SNEGSKA (reference sequence). The CDR3 has 13 amino acids. Trimming left V 3 bases short and J 1 base short, with 9 bases between. The CDR3 bases are TGCAGTGCTAGTTGGGCAGAGAACACTGAAGCTTTCTTT. This encodes CSASWAENTEAFF.

The J gene is TRBJ2-3, the V gene TRBV29-1, with D unclear. Germline values: CDR1 SQVTM, CDR2 ANQGSEA. The CDR3 is 12 residues long. Between the trimmed V and J ends, which lost 2 bases and 4 bases, there was a span of 7 bases. This CDR3 is CSVEPNPDTQYF. The CDR3 DNA follows: TGCAGCGTTGAACCTAATCCAGATACGCAGTATTTT.

The rearrangement links TRBV6-5 to TRBJ2-4; no firm D call. The CDR3 totals 14 residues. V was clipped by 2 bases and J by 1 base, with 6 bases between them. CDR1 and CDR2 from the germline V gene are MNHEY and SVGAGI. The CDR3 sequence is CASSYEDAKNIQYF. The CDR3 nucleotides are TGTGCCAGCAGTTACGAGGACGCCAAAAACATTCAGTACTTC.

V gene TRBV19 combines with J gene TRBJ2-6; D unclear. Trimming took 2 bases from V and 4 from J, leaving 9 bases between them. The length of the CDR3 is 15 residues. Germline CDR1 is LNHDA and CDR2 is SQIVND (reference sequence). Here the CDR3 DNA reads TGTGCCAGTAGTATACAGGCGCGGGGGGCCAACGTCCTGACTTTC. Its protein is CASSIQARGANVLTF.

The V call is TRBV10-1, the J call TRBJ1-1; D gene unclear. Deletions cut 3 bases from V and 1 base from J, with 6 bases between. There are 13 residues in the CDR3. Germline V gene data show CDR1 as WNHNN and CDR2 as SYGVQD (reference sequence). The CDR3 is CASSENRNTEAFF. The CDR3 DNA is TGCGCCAGCAGTGAAAACAGGAACACTGAAGCTTTCTTT.

The chain combines TRBV7-9 with TRBJ2-1; D remains ambiguous. Germline values: CDR1 SEHNR, CDR2 FQNEAQ (reference sequence). Trimming took off 6 bases at V and 6 bases at J, with 9 bases between the two ends. This CDR3 has 12 amino acids. The CDR3 region has the DNA TGTGCCAGCAGACCTCTCGGCAATGAGCAGTTCTTC. Its translation is CASRPLGNEQFF.

This chain connects TRBV7-9 to TRBJ2-5; 11 bases map to TRBD2. Germline assignment: CDR1 SEHNR and CDR2 FQNEAQ (reference sequence). J lost 6 bases, V lost 4 bases, and 4 bases had no gene match. This CDR3 comprises 14 residues. CDR3 bases: TGTGCCAGCAGCTCTACTAGCGGGAGAAAGACCCAGTACTTC. It is translated as CASSSTSGRKTQYF. Complete variable domain (other parts from reference TRBV7-9 and TRBJ2-5): DTGVSQNPRHKITKRGQNVTFRCDPISEHNRLYWYRQTLGQGPEFLTYFQNEAQLEKSRLLSDRFSAERPKGSFSTLEIQRTEQGDSAMYLCASSSTSGRKTQYFGPGTRLLVL.